This TCR beta chain was documented in a study of post-analysis software for immune sequencing data. Unique molecular identifiers had been added to the TCR beta cDNA libraries. TCRdb fed the PCR reads into MiXCR, producing one record per CDR3 protein. This repertoire shows fewer than 850,000 distinct CDR3 sequences, around 27% found once; its top ten account for about 0.5%. The receptor was derived from a girl aged 5 to 17 with multiple sclerosis. Source material: blood.

In nucleotides, the CDR3 is TGCAGCGTTGACTTTTTAGGGCAGGGGGCTGGCTATGGCTACACCTTC. Residues: CSVDFLGQGAGYGYTF. This sequence joins TRBV29-1 and TRBJ1-2, with 8 bases fitting TRBD1. Germline values: CDR1 SQVTM, CDR2 ANQGSEA. Unmatched junction bases numbered 13, after V lost 3 bases and J lost 4 bases. The CDR3 spans 16 residues. Complete variable domain (other parts from reference TRBV29-1 and TRBJ1-2): SAVISQKPSRDICQRGTSLTIQCQVDSQVTMMFWYRQQPGQSLTLIATANQGSEATYESGFVIDKFPISRPNLTFSTLTVSNMSPEDSSIYLCSVDFLGQGAGYGYTFGSGTRLTVV.